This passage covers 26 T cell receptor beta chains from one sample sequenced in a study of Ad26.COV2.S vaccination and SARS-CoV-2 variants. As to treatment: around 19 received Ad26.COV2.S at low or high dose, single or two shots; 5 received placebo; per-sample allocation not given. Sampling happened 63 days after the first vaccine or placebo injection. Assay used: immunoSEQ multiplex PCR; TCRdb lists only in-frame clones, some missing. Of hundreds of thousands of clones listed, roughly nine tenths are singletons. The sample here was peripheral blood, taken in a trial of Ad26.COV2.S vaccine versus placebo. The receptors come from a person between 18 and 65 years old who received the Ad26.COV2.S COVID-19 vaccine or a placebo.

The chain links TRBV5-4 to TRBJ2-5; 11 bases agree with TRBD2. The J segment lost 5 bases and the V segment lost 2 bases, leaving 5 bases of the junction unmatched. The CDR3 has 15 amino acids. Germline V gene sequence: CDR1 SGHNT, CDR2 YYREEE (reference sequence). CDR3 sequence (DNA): TGTGCCAGCAGCTTTTTGGCTAGCGGGGGGGAGACCCAGTACTTC. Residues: CASSFLASGGETQYF.

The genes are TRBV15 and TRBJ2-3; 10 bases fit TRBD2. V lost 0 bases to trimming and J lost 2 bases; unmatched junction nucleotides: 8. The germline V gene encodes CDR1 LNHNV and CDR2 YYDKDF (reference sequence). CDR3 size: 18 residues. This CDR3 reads CATSRDRALAGPTDTQYF. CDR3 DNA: TGTGCCACCAGCAGAGATAGGGCACTAGCGGGACCCACAGATACGCAGTATTTT.

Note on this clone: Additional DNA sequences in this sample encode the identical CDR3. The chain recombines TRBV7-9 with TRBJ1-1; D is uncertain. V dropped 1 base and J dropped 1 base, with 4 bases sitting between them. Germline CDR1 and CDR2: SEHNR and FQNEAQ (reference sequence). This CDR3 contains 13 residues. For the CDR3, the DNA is TGTGCCAGCAGCTTAGGTCAGAACACTGAAGCTTTCTTT. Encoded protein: CASSLGQNTEAFF. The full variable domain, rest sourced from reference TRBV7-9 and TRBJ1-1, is DTGVSQNPRHKITKRGQNVTFRCDPISEHNRLYWYRQTLGQGPEFLTYFQNEAQLEKSRLLSDRFSAERPKGSFSTLEIQRTEQGDSAMYLCASSLGQNTEAFFGQGTRLTVV.

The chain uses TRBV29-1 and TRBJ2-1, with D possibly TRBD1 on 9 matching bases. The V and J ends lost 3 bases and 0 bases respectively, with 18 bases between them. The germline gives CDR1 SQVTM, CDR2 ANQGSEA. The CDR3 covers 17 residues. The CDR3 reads CSVDPGQGTSSYNEQFF. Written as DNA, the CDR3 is TGCAGCGTTGATCCTGGACAGGGGACTAGCTCCTACAATGAGCAGTTCTTC.

DNA for the CDR3: TGTGCCAGCAGCTTAATTCCTAGCAGCCAAGAGACCCAGTACTTC. Amino acid sequence: CASSLIPSSQETQYF. This chain uses TRBV7-2 with TRBJ2-5, with D possibly matching TRBD2 (5 bases). Trimming cost V 2 bases and J 1 base, with 11 bases left between them. Per germline, CDR1 SGHTA and CDR2 FQGNSA. This CDR3 comprises 15 residues.

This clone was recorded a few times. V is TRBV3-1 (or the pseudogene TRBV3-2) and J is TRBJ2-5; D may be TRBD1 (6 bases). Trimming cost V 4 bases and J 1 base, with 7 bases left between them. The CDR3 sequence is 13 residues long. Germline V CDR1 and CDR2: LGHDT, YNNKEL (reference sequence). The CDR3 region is CASSRRGQETQYF. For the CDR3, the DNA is TGTGCCAGCAGCCGCAGGGGCCAAGAGACCCAGTACTTC.

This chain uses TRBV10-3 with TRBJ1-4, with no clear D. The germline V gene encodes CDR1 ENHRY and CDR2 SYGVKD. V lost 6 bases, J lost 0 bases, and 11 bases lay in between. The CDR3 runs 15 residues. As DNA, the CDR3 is TGTGCCATCAGCGCTAACAGAACAACTAATGAAAAACTGTTTTTT. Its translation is CAISANRTTNEKLFF.

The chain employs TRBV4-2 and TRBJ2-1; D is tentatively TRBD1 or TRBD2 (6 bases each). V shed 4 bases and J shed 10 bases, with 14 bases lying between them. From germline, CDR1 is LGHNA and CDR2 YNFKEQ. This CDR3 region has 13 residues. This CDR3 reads CASSRGVQGEQFF. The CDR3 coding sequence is TGTGCCAGCAGCCGGGGGGTACAGGGAGAGCAGTTCTTC.

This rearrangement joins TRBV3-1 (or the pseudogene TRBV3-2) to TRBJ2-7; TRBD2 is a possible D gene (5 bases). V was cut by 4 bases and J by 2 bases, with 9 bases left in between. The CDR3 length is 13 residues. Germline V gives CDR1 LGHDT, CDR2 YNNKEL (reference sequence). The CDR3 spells CASSPLGAYEQYF. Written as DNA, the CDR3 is TGTGCCAGCAGCCCACTCGGGGCCTACGAGCAGTACTTC.

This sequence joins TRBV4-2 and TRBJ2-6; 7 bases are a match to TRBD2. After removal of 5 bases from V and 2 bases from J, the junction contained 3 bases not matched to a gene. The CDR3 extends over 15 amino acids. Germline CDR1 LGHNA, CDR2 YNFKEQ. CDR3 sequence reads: CASSASGAGANVLTF. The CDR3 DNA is TGTGCCAGCAGCGCCAGCGGGGCTGGGGCCAACGTCCTGACTTTC.

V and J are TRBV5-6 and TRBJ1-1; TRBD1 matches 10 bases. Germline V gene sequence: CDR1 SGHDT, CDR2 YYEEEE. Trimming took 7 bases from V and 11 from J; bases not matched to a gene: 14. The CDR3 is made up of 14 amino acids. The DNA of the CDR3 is TGTGCCAGCCGACTATACGGGACAGGGGTTAGTGCTTTCTTT. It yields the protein CASRLYGTGVSAFF.

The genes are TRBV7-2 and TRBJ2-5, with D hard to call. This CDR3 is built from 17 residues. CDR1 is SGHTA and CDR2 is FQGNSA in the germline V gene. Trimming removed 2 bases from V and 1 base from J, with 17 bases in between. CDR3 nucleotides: TGTGCCAGCAGCTTATACGGTTCCGGGCGTATCCAAGAGACCCAGTACTTC. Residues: CASSLYGSGRIQETQYF.

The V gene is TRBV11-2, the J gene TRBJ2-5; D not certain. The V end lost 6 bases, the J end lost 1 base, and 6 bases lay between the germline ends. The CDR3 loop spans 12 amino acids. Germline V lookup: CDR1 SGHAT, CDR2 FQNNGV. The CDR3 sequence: CASSVVQETQYF. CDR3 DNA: TGTGCCAGCAGTGTAGTCCAAGAGACCCAGTACTTC.

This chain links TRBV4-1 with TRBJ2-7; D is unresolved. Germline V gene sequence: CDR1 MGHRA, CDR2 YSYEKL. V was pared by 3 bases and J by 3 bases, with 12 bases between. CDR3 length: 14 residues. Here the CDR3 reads CASSHPDANYEQYF. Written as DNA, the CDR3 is TGCGCCAGCAGCCACCCCGACGCAAACTACGAGCAGTACTTC.

CDR3 in DNA: TGTGCCAGTAGTATTGGGGGGACAGGGGGTCTATATACGCAGTATTTT. It yields the protein CASSIGGTGGLYTQYF. The gene calls are TRBV19 and TRBJ2-3; the match to TRBD1 covers 11 bases. Per germline, CDR1 LNHDA and CDR2 SQIVND (reference sequence). This CDR3 region has 16 residues. Unmatched junction bases numbered 9, after V lost 3 bases and J lost 7 bases.

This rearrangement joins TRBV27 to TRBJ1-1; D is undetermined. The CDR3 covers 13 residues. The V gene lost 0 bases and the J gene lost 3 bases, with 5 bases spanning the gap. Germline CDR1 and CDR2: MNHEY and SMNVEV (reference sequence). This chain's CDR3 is CASSLSGYTEAFF. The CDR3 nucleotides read TGTGCCAGCAGTTTATCCGGCTACACTGAAGCTTTCTTT.

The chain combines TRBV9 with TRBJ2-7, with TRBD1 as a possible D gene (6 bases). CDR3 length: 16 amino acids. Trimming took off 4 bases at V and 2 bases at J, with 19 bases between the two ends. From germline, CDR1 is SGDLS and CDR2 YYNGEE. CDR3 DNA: TGTGCCAGCAGCCCTGACAGGATGAAAGGGGCCTACGAGCAGTACTTC. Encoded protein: CASSPDRMKGAYEQYF.

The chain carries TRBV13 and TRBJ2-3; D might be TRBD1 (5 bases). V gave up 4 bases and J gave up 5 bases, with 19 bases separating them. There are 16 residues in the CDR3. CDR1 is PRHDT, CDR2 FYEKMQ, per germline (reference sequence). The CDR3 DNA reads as TGTGCCAGCAGCTATATCGTCGACAGAGTCGAAGATACGCAGTATTTT. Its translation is CASSYIVDRVEDTQYF.

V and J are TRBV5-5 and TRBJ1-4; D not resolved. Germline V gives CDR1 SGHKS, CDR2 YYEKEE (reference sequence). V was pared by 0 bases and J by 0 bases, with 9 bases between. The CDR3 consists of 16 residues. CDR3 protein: CASSLGQPSTNEKLFF. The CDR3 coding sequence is TGTGCCAGCAGCTTGGGGCAGCCCTCAACTAATGAAAAACTGTTTTTT.

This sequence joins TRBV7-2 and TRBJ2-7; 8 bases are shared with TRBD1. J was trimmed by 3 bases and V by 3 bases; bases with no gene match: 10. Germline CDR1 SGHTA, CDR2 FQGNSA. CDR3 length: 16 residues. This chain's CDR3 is CASSLAAGTGLYEQYF. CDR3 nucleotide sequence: TGTGCCAGCAGCTTGGCAGCCGGGACAGGACTCTACGAGCAGTACTTC.

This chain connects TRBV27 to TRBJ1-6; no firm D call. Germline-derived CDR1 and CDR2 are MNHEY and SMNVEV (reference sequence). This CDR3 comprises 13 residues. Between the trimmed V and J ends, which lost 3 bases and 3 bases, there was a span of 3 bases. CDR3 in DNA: TGTGCCAGCAGTTTGGGCTATAATTCACCCCTCCACTTT. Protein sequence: CASSLGYNSPLHF.

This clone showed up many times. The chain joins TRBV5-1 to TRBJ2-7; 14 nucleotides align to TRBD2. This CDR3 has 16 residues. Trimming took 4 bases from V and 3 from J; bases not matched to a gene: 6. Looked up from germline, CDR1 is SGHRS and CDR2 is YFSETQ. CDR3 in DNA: TGCGCCAGCAGCGGTGGGACTAGCGGGAGTGTCTACGAGCAGTACTTC. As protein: CASSGGTSGSVYEQYF.

The CDR3 coding sequence is TGTGCCTGGAGTGTACGCCCCAGCCAAGAGACCCAGTACTTC. It encodes CAWSVRPSQETQYF. The chain uses TRBV30 and TRBJ2-5; D is unresolved. The ends were cut back, 0 bases at V and 1 base at J, with 9 bases in the middle. This CDR3 has 14 residues. Germline CDR1 GTSNPN, CDR2 SVGIG (reference sequence). The complete variable domain, with remaining parts taken from reference TRBV30 and TRBJ2-5, reads SQTIHQWPATLVQPVGSPLSLECTVEGTSNPNLYWYRQAAGRGLQLLFYSVGIGQISSEVPQNLSASRPQDRQFILSSKKLLLSDSGFYLCAWSVRPSQETQYFGPGTRLLVL.

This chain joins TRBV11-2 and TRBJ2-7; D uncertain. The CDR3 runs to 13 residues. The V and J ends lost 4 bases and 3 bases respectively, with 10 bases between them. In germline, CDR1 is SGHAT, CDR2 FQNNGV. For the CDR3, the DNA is TGTGCCAGCAGCTCTTTGAGAAACTACGAGCAGTACTTC. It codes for CASSSLRNYEQYF.

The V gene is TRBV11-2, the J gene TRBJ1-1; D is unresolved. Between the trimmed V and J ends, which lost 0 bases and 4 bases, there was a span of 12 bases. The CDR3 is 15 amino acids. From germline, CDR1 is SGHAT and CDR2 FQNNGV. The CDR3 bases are TGTGCCAGCAGCTTAGAAGGACTCCCAGGCACTGAAGCTTTCTTT. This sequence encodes CASSLEGLPGTEAFF.

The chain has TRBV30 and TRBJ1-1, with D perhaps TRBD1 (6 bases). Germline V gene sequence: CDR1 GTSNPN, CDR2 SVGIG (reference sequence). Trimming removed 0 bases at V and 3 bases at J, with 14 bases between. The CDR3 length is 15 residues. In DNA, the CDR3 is TGTGCCTGGAGTGTGTGGGGGGCCCCGGACACTGAAGCTTTCTTT. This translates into CAWSVWGAPDTEAFF.